This TCR beta chain was captured by sequencing in a study of regulatory T cells in long-lasting Graves disease. General study points: It is possible that accuracy was reduced by the small size of the sample.

Libraries of TCR beta came from iRepertoire HTBI primers plus Arm-PCR of CDR3 regions. One entry per CDR3 protein, called by TCRdb with MiXCR from the multiplex PCR reads. The sample lists more than 400,000 distinct CDR3 sequences; 16% were seen once. In this sample, this clonotype turned up a few times. Its antigen is unidentified. This CDR3 contains 15 residues. Germline lookup yields CDR1 LNHDA and CDR2 SQIVND (reference sequence). Trimming took 3 bases from V and 0 from J, leaving 12 bases between them. Time point reported: newly diagnosed GD, antithyroid drugs for less than 3 months. Scientists built the TCR library using RNA that was extracted from PBMCs. In each case, Graves' disease was diagnosed per American Thyroid Association guidelines. The same data also went into a second study, on T cells in Graves' hyperthyroidism and ophthalmopathy.

The J gene is TRBJ2-7, the V gene TRBV19; no clear D. Sequencing used peripheral blood mononuclear cells (PBMCs), obtained at new diagnosis, from a patient treated with antithyroid drugs. This receptor was identified in a man in his forties with Graves disease. This CDR3 is CASSIIGRSSYEQYF. The DNA for the CDR3 is TGTGCCAGTAGTATTATTGGCCGGAGCTCCTACGAGCAGTACTTC.